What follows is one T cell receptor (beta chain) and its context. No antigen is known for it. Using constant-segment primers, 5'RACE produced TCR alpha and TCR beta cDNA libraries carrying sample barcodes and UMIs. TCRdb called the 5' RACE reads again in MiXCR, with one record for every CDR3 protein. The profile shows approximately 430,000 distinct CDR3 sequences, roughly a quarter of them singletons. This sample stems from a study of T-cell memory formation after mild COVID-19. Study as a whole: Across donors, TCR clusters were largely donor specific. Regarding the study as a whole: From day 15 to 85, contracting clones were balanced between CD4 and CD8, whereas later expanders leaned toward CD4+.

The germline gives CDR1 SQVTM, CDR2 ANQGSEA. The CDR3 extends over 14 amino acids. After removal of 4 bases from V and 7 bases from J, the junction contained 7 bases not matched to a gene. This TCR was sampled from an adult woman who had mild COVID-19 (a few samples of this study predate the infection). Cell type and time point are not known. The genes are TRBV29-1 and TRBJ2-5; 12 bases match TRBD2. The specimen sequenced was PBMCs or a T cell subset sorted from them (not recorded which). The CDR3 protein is CSVGLTSGGRTQYF. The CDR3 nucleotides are TGCAGCGTTGGCTTGACTAGCGGGGGAAGGACCCAGTACTTC. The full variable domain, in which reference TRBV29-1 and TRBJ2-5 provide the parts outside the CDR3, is SAVISQKPSRDICQRGTSLTIQCQVDSQVTMMFWYRQQPGQSLTLIATANQGSEATYESGFVIDKFPISRPNLTFSTLTVSNMSPEDSSIYLCSVGLTSGGRTQYFGPGTRLLVL.